Below are 29 T cell receptor beta chains sequenced from a single sample in a study of T cells in Graves' hyperthyroidism and ophthalmopathy. Regions amplified from RNA transcripts were the TCR beta CDR3 regions. The TCR CDR3 was amplified in a first-round RT-PCR using the HTBI primer set. TCRdb re-derived calls from the multiplex PCR reads in MiXCR, one entry per CDR3 protein. The sample consists of 130,000 or so distinct CDR3 sequences, more than 20% of them appearing once. Sequenced input: blood. The origin of the receptors is a woman aged 50 to 60 with Graves' hyperthyroidism that later progressed to Graves' ophthalmopathy.

J is TRBJ2-5 and V is TRBV13, with 15 bases identical to TRBD2. Per germline, CDR1 PRHDT and CDR2 FYEKMQ (reference sequence). This CDR3 comprises 16 residues. V dropped 7 bases and J dropped 9; count of bases not matched to a gene: 12. CDR3 protein: CASTIGLAGGPGSQYF. The CDR3 coding sequence is TGTGCCAGCACCATCGGACTAGCGGGAGGGCCGGGGTCCCAGTACTTC.

This clonotype was observed at least ten times. The chain joins TRBV5-8 to TRBJ1-1; 11 positions match TRBD1. Trimming cost V 4 bases and J 1 base; bases outside gene matches: 3. The CDR3 has 15 amino acids. Germline V gives CDR1 SGHTS, CDR2 YDEGEE. The CDR3 DNA reads as TGTGCCAGCAGCCACGGACAGGGGGCGAACACTGAAGCTTTCTTT. This sequence encodes CASSHGQGANTEAFF.

The chain combines TRBV6-1 with TRBJ2-3, with 7 bases aligning to TRBD2. With V trimmed by 6 bases and J by 5 bases, 8 bases remained unmatched. CDR1 and CDR2 (germline): MNHNS, SASEGT. The CDR3 runs 14 residues. CDR3 coding DNA: TGTGCCAGCAGCCAGGGAGGGGACCAAGATACGCAGTATTTT. Amino acids: CASSQGGDQDTQYF.

The table lists this clonotype with many counts. The chain is built from TRBV2 and TRBJ2-5; D may be TRBD1 (6 bases). CDR1 is SNHLY, CDR2 FYNNEI, per germline. V lost 8 bases to trimming and J lost 2 bases, with 18 bases between them. This CDR3 is built from 15 residues. CDR3 residues: CASEQGGAPQETQYF. The CDR3 nucleotides are TGTGCCAGCGAACAGGGTGGGGCACCTCAAGAGACCCAGTACTTC.

In this sample, this clonotype turned up many times. The J gene is TRBJ2-1, the V gene TRBV5-4; tentatively, D is TRBD1 (6 bases). V was cut by 1 base and J by 8 bases, with 10 bases left in between. CDR3 length equals 13 residues. CDR1 is SGHNT, CDR2 YYREEE, per germline (reference sequence). CDR3 in amino acids: CASSLPSGDEQFF. The CDR3 DNA reads TGTGCCAGCAGCTTGCCGTCAGGGGATGAGCAGTTCTTC.

This clonotype occurred a few times. This chain connects TRBV6-1 to TRBJ2-5; 12 bases align to TRBD1. The germline CDR1 and CDR2 sequences are MNHNS and SASEGT. The ends lost 7 bases at V and 5 bases at J; junction bases unmatched: 8. The CDR3 has 15 residues. The CDR3 is CASIRGTGGLETQYF. CDR3 DNA sequence: TGTGCCAGCATCCGGGGGACAGGGGGCTTGGAGACCCAGTACTTC.

The chain has TRBV20-1 and TRBJ1-2; 11 bases align to TRBD1. The CDR3 length is 15 residues. The germline gives CDR1 DFQATT, CDR2 SNEGSKA (reference sequence). The V segment lost 5 bases and the J segment 0 bases; nucleotides outside the gene matches: 5. CDR3 amino acids: CSARDRGGANYGYTF. The DNA for the CDR3 is TGCAGTGCTCGGGACAGGGGGGGAGCTAACTATGGCTACACCTTC.

This clonotype has a handful of counts. The rearrangement joins TRBV7-9 to TRBJ1-6, with D maybe TRBD1 (6 bases). Trimming cost V 10 bases and J 5 bases, with 21 bases left between them. The CDR3 is 16 residues long. From germline, CDR1 is SEHNR and CDR2 FQNEAQ (reference sequence). As DNA, the CDR3 is TGTGCCACCGCTCAAGATCTGGGACACAATAATTCACCCCTCCACTTT. It yields the protein CATAQDLGHNNSPLHF. The full variable domain, completed using reference TRBV7-9 and TRBJ1-6, is DTGVSQNPRHKITKRGQNVTFRCDPISEHNRLYWYRQTLGQGPEFLTYFQNEAQLEKSRLLSDRFSAERPKGSFSTLEIQRTEQGDSAMYLCATAQDLGHNNSPLHFGNGTRLTVT.

The V and J genes are TRBV28 and TRBJ2-5; TRBD2 matches at 9 bases. Germline assignment: CDR1 MDHEN and CDR2 SYDVKM. V was clipped by 3 bases and J by 5 bases; unmatched bases: 7. The CDR3 is 15 residues long. CDR3 nucleotides: TGTGCCAGCAGTTTCGTTAGCGGGAGCGCGGAGACCCAGTACTTC. This gives the protein CASSFVSGSAETQYF. Drawing the rest from reference TRBV28 and TRBJ2-5, the complete variable domain is DVKVTQSSRYLVKRTGEKVFLECVQDMDHENMFWYRQDPGLGLRLIYFSYDVKMKEKGDIPEGYSVSREKKERFSLILESASTNQTSMYLCASSFVSGSAETQYFGPGTRLLVL.

The V and J genes are TRBV5-4 and TRBJ2-2, with TRBD1 matching 7 bases. The CDR3 extends over 14 amino acids. After removal of 1 base from V and 6 bases from J, the junction contained 3 bases not matched to a gene. Germline V lookup: CDR1 SGHNT, CDR2 YYREEE (reference sequence). Here the CDR3 reads CASSLKQGPGELFF. As DNA, the CDR3 is TGTGCCAGCAGCTTGAAACAGGGGCCCGGGGAGCTGTTTTTT.

The V call is TRBV2, the J call TRBJ2-3; TRBD2 aligns across 8 bases. This CDR3 has 14 residues. Looked up from germline, CDR1 is SNHLY and CDR2 is FYNNEI. The V segment lost 6 bases and the J segment 3 bases; nucleotides outside the gene matches: 5. Here the CDR3 DNA reads TGTGCCAGCAGCGGGAGGGTGTCGACAGATACGCAGTATTTT. Amino acid sequence: CASSGRVSTDTQYF.

This clonotype was counted only a few times. V usage is TRBV30 and J usage is TRBJ1-2; D remains ambiguous. The length of the CDR3 is 12 residues. Trimming removed 5 bases at V and 7 bases at J, with 14 bases between. Germline V gives CDR1 GTSNPN, CDR2 SVGIG (reference sequence). In nucleotides, the CDR3 is TGTGCCTGGTTTGGGGTTCAAGGTGGCTACACCTTC. The encoded protein is CAWFGVQGGYTF.

The chain has TRBV28 and TRBJ1-5; D is unclear. The V gene's germline CDR1 is MDHEN and CDR2 SYDVKM. The V end was cut by 5 bases, the J end by 4 bases, with 12 bases between. This CDR3 has 14 residues. CDR3 sequence: CASSIINPNQPQHF. CDR3 coding DNA: TGTGCCAGCAGTATCATTAATCCTAATCAGCCCCAGCATTTT. The whole variable domain, remainder taken from reference TRBV28 and TRBJ1-5, is DVKVTQSSRYLVKRTGEKVFLECVQDMDHENMFWYRQDPGLGLRLIYFSYDVKMKEKGDIPEGYSVSREKKERFSLILESASTNQTSMYLCASSIINPNQPQHFGDGTRLSIL.

Ten or more counts support this clonotype. V gene TRBV7-6 combines with J gene TRBJ1-1, with D possibly TRBD1 on 5 matching bases. Germline V gene data show CDR1 as SGHVS and CDR2 as FNYEAQ. V was trimmed by 3 bases and J by 1 base, leaving 12 bases between them. This CDR3 spans 15 amino acids. Here the CDR3 DNA reads TGTGCCAGCAGCTTGGGACTCGACGGGAACACTGAAGCTTTCTTT. Translation: CASSLGLDGNTEAFF.

This clonotype was seen more than once but under ten times. V gene TRBV7-8 combines with J gene TRBJ2-2, with a weak D call TRBD1 (6 bases). The CDR3 contains 15 residues. Trimming took off 5 bases at V and 3 bases at J, with 13 bases between the two ends. The germline gives CDR1 SGHVS, CDR2 FQNEAQ. CDR3 residues: CASSPDRADTGELFF. The CDR3 DNA follows: TGTGCCAGCAGCCCGGACAGAGCTGACACCGGGGAGCTGTTTTTT.

This clonotype showed up many times. The V and J genes are TRBV28 and TRBJ1-2; tentative D call: TRBD1 (6 bases). CDR1 MDHEN and CDR2 SYDVKM come from the germline V gene. The CDR3 sequence is 12 residues long. Trimming took 5 bases from V and 5 from J, leaving 9 bases between them. CDR3 sequence: CASSPDSYGYTF. For the CDR3, the DNA is TGTGCCAGCAGTCCGGACAGTTATGGCTACACCTTC.

This clonotype was observed a few times. The chain carries TRBV6-6 and TRBJ1-2, with D perhaps matching TRBD1 (6 bases). Germline V lookup: CDR1 MNHNY, CDR2 SVGAGI (reference sequence). This CDR3 is built from 15 residues. Between the trimmed V and J ends, which lost 2 bases and 6 bases, there was a span of 16 bases. CDR3 amino acids: CASSYRGTGFDGYTF. Here the CDR3 DNA reads TGTGCCAGCAGTTACCGAGGTACAGGGTTCGATGGCTACACCTTC.

The CDR3 DNA follows: TGTGCCAGCAGCTTAGTGGGGTCGAACACCGGGGAGCTGTTTTTT. As protein: CASSLVGSNTGELFF. V gene TRBV7-6 combines with J gene TRBJ2-2; no clear D gene. Between the trimmed V and J ends, which lost 1 base and 0 bases, there was a span of 6 bases. The CDR3 is 15 residues long. Germline V lookup: CDR1 SGHVS, CDR2 FNYEAQ.

This clonotype was observed at least ten times. This chain uses TRBV20-1 with TRBJ2-5; D might be TRBD2 (6 bases). Deletions cut 6 bases from V and 3 bases from J, with 14 bases between. This CDR3 region has 13 residues. Germline values: CDR1 DFQATT, CDR2 SNEGSKA (reference sequence). CDR3 region: CSATGIAEETQYF. CDR3 sequence (DNA): TGCAGTGCCACGGGGATAGCGGAAGAGACCCAGTACTTC.

This clonotype was observed many times. The chain uses TRBV5-1 and TRBJ1-2; TRBD1 might be the D (5 bases). This CDR3 is 16 amino acids long. The V end lost 0 bases, the J end lost 3 bases, and 15 bases lay between the germline ends. The germline V gene encodes CDR1 SGHRS and CDR2 YFSETQ. CDR3 in amino acids: CASSLGSAGLDYGYTF. The DNA of the CDR3 is TGCGCCAGCAGCTTGGGATCGGCAGGGTTGGACTATGGCTACACCTTC.

This clonotype has at least ten counts. The chain is built from TRBV7-2 and TRBJ2-5; 9 positions match TRBD2. The V and J ends lost 1 base and 5 bases, in that order; junction bases with no gene match: 14. CDR1 is SGHTA, CDR2 FQGNSA, per germline. CDR3 length equals 18 residues. As DNA, the CDR3 is TGTGCCAGCAGCTTAGAGGCCGGGTTAGCGGGAGTGGAGGAGACCCAGTACTTC. This sequence encodes CASSLEAGLAGVEETQYF.

The chain recombines TRBV5-1 with TRBJ1-6; 9 bases line up with TRBD1. The V gene's germline CDR1 is SGHRS and CDR2 YFSETQ. With 4 bases clipped from V and 10 bases from J, the junction kept 9 bases outside the gene matches. The CDR3 has 15 residues. The chain's CDR3 is CASSLTDRGGSPLHF. DNA of the CDR3: TGCGCCAGCAGCCTAACGGACAGGGGAGGCTCACCCCTCCACTTT.

The chain employs TRBV19 and TRBJ2-1; the D is unclear. Trimming took 3 bases from V and 5 from J, leaving 8 bases between them. Germline V gives CDR1 LNHDA, CDR2 SQIVND (reference sequence). The CDR3 has 13 amino acids. In DNA form, the CDR3 reads TGTGCCAGTAGTATCGGAAAGAACAATGAGCAGTTCTTC. Protein sequence: CASSIGKNNEQFF.

In this sample, this clonotype turned up many times. The chain combines TRBV20-1 with TRBJ2-7; 11 bases fit TRBD2. Germline lookup yields CDR1 DFQATT and CDR2 SNEGSKA (reference sequence). The V gene end was trimmed by 6 bases and the J gene end by 5 bases; junction bases not matched to a gene: 9. This CDR3 contains 14 residues. In DNA form, the CDR3 reads TGCAGTGCCCTGCTGACTAGCGGGATGGACGAGCAGTACTTC. It is translated as CSALLTSGMDEQYF.

This clonotype was seen a few times. V and J are TRBV6-1 and TRBJ2-1, with no clear D. The germline gives CDR1 MNHNS, CDR2 SASEGT. Trimming took off 5 bases at V and 0 bases at J, with 11 bases between the two ends. The CDR3 sequence is 15 residues long. CDR3 sequence: CASSYDSYSYNEQFF. The CDR3 bases are TGTGCCAGCAGTTACGACTCGTACTCCTACAATGAGCAGTTCTTC.

The table lists this clonotype with many counts. The V gene is TRBV3-1, the J gene TRBJ2-7, with no clear D. There are 15 residues in the CDR3. V lost 2 bases, J lost 9 bases, and 20 bases lay in between. Germline V gene lookup returns CDR1 LGHDT and CDR2 YNNKEL (reference sequence). In nucleotides, the CDR3 is TGTGCCAGCAGCCAAACCCCCCGGCCCCCCGTATTGCAGTACTTC. It yields the protein CASSQTPRPPVLQYF.

Ten or more counts support this clonotype. The chain employs TRBV7-2 and TRBJ1-5; TRBD1 agrees at 7 bases. The trim removed 5 bases at V and 3 bases at J, leaving 10 bases unmatched. The CDR3 length is 16 residues. Looked up from germline, CDR1 is SGHTA and CDR2 is FQGNSA. CDR3 bases: TGTGCCAGCAGCCCTGGGAAGGGGGCCTACAATCAGCCCCAGCATTTT. Encoded protein: CASSPGKGAYNQPQHF. Variable domain in full (rest from reference TRBV7-2 and TRBJ1-5): GAGVSQSPSNKVTEKGKDVELRCDPISGHTALYWYRQSLGQGLEFLIYFQGNSAPDKSGLPSDRFSAERTGGSVSTLTIQRTQQEDSAVYLCASSPGKGAYNQPQHFGDGTRLSIL.

This clonotype was seen many times. V gene TRBV20-1 combines with J gene TRBJ2-1; 10 nucleotides agree with TRBD2. The CDR3 loop spans 14 amino acids. Germline V gives CDR1 DFQATT, CDR2 SNEGSKA (reference sequence). Trimming cost V 2 bases and J 7 bases; bases outside gene matches: 5. CDR3 sequence (DNA): TGCAGTGCTAGAAGCGGGAGGGGGAGGAATGAGCAGTTCTTC. It is translated as CSARSGRGRNEQFF.

The sample holds a few counts of this clonotype. The J gene is TRBJ2-1, the V gene TRBV9, with D possibly being TRBD1 (6 bases). The CDR3 is 15 residues long. Germline loops: CDR1 SGDLS, CDR2 YYNGEE. The V end lost 4 bases, the J end lost 5 bases, and 16 bases lay between the germline ends. CDR3 nucleotide sequence: TGTGCCAGCAGCATGAATCCGGGACACCACAATGAGCAGTTCTTC. Protein sequence: CASSMNPGHHNEQFF.